A selection of T cell receptor beta chains follows, all from one sample in a study of blood T cell dynamics during melanoma immunotherapy. Assay: immunoSEQ multiplex PCR; the TCRdb copy retains only in-frame clones and omits some. The data contain about 19,000 clones, approximately 90% of them seen just once; the ten biggest clones take up around 7.8%. The specimen was blood, collected from a patient treated with checkpoint blockade. The receptors derive from a human donor with melanoma. The CDR3 runs from the conserved cysteine through the conserved F or W. Each record gives: D gene, J gene, clone size, V gene, CDR3 DNA, CDR3 protein. A D gene is named only where the DNA matches it firmly. Expanded clones are given a class, and other clones once, few, many or no size at all.

D: -; J: TRBJ1-1; size: -; V: TRBV4-3; DNA: TGCGCCAGCAGCCCCAGAGCAGCGGGGGTCACTGAAGCTTTCTTT; CDR3: CASSPRAAGVTEAFF
D: -; J: TRBJ1-2; size: -; V: TRBV6-1; DNA: TGTGCCAGCAGTGAAATGGCCGCCGGGATCGGCTACACCTTC; CDR3: CASSEMAAGIGYTF
D: -; J: TRBJ2-7; size: -; V: TRBV19; DNA: TGTGCCAGTAGTATAGGAACAGGCTACCCCTACGAGCAGTACTTC; CDR3: CASSIGTGYPYEQYF
D: -; J: TRBJ1-1; size: -; V: TRBV5-4; DNA: TGTGCCAGCAGCTTGGGGCAGGCCTTTGACACTGAAGCTTTCTTT; CDR3: CASSLGQAFDTEAFF
D: -; J: TRBJ1-1; size: -; V: TRBV7-9; DNA: TGTGCCAGCAGCTTGGGGGCCGGAGCTTTCTTT; CDR3: CASSLGAGAFF
D: -; J: TRBJ2-1; size: -; V: TRBV6-1; DNA: TGTGCCAGCAGTGAAGAGGGGTACGGACAGTTCTTC; CDR3: CASSEEGYGQFF
D: -; J: TRBJ2-3; size: -; V: TRBV27; DNA: TGTGCCAGCACCGACACAGATACGCAGTATTTT; CDR3: CASTDTDTQYF
D: TRBD1; J: TRBJ2-2; size: -; V: TRBV14; DNA: TGTGCCAGCAGCCAAGATCATCAGGGGACAGGGGACAACACCGGGGAGCTGTTTTTT; CDR3: CASSQDHQGTGDNTGELFF
D: TRBD2; J: TRBJ2-7; size: -; V: TRBV27; DNA: TGTGCCAGCAGTCCGGGGACTAGCGGGAGGTACGAGCAGTACTTC; CDR3: CASSPGTSGRYEQYF
D: TRBD1; J: TRBJ2-7; size: -; V: TRBV28; DNA: TGTGCCAGCACGAACCCGGACAGGGGTCGCTACGAGCAGTACTTC; CDR3: CASTNPDRGRYEQYF
D: -; J: TRBJ1-4; size: -; V: TRBV5-6; DNA: TGTGCCAGCAGTTCTGCGGGGTTTAATGAAAAACTGTTTTTT; CDR3: CASSSAGFNEKLFF
D: -; J: TRBJ2-4; size: -; V: TRBV30; DNA: TGTGCCTGGAGTACCGGTGACGACAAAAACATTCAGTACTTC; CDR3: CAWSTGDDKNIQYF
D: TRBD2; J: TRBJ2-1; size: few; V: TRBV4-3; DNA: TGCGCCAGCAGCGCTCGCTCCGGGACTAGCGGGGCAAATGAGCAGTTCTTC; CDR3: CASSARSGTSGANEQFF
D: TRBD2; J: TRBJ2-3; size: -; V: TRBV9; DNA: TGTGCCAGCAGCGTAGAACTAGCGGGAGGAATAGATACGCAGTATTTT; CDR3: CASSVELAGGIDTQYF
D: TRBD2; J: TRBJ2-7; size: once; V: TRBV27; DNA: TGTGCCAGCAGTTTATCGAGCGGGATAGACGAGCAGTACTTC; CDR3: CASSLSSGIDEQYF
D: TRBD2; J: TRBJ2-3; size: -; V: TRBV27; DNA: TGTGCCAGCAGTTTCTCGATAGCGGGAGTTTCGGCAGATACGCAGTATTTT; CDR3: CASSFSIAGVSADTQYF
D: -; J: TRBJ2-5; size: -; V: TRBV5-4; DNA: TGTGCCAGCAGCTCAGGTGCGGCTAGCAGTCAAGAGACCCAGTACTTC; CDR3: CASSSGAASSQETQYF
D: -; J: TRBJ1-4; size: -; V: TRBV30; DNA: TGTGCCTGGAGTGTATACAGATCGGGTGAAAAACTGTTTTTT; CDR3: CAWSVYRSGEKLFF
D: -; J: TRBJ2-5; size: -; V: TRBV30; DNA: TGTGCCTGGAGTGGACAGCAGACCCAGTACTTC; CDR3: CAWSGQQTQYF
D: -; J: TRBJ1-6; size: few; V: TRBV27; DNA: TGTGCCAGCAGTTTCACCGGGACTTGGAATTCACCCCTCCACTTT; CDR3: CASSFTGTWNSPLHF
D: -; J: TRBJ1-1; size: -; V: TRBV6-4; DNA: TGTGCCAGCAGCGCCTTCCCTACAGGAGTGAACACTGAAGCTTTCTTT; CDR3: CASSAFPTGVNTEAFF
D: -; J: TRBJ2-3; size: -; V: TRBV30; DNA: TGTGCCTGGAGTGCACAAGATACGCAGTATTTT; CDR3: CAWSAQDTQYF
D: -; J: TRBJ2-1; size: -; V: TRBV10-3; DNA: TGTGCCATCTCGACTAGTAGTGACAATGAGCAGTTCTTC; CDR3: CAISTSSDNEQFF
D: -; J: TRBJ1-1; size: once; V: TRBV28; DNA: TGTGCCAGCAGTTTGACAGCGACTAACACTGAAGCTTTCTTT; CDR3: CASSLTATNTEAFF
D: -; J: TRBJ2-2; size: -; V: TRBV27; DNA: TGTGCCAGCAGTCACCAGGGTGTATCCGGGGAGCTGTTTTTT; CDR3: CASSHQGVSGELFF
D: TRBD1; J: TRBJ1-4; size: -; V: TRBV18; DNA: TGTGCCAGCTCACCTCCACAGGGGGCGCAAAGTGAAAAACTGTTTTTT; CDR3: CASSPPQGAQSEKLFF
D: -; J: TRBJ2-2; size: -; V: TRBV18; DNA: TGTGCCAGCTCACCACTGCAGTACACCGGGGAGCTGTTTTTT; CDR3: CASSPLQYTGELFF
D: TRBD2; J: TRBJ2-1; size: -; V: TRBV5-4; DNA: TGTGCCAGCACCTCAAATGTCCTAGCGGGAAGTGCCAATGAGCAGTTCTTC; CDR3: CASTSNVLAGSANEQFF
D: -; J: TRBJ2-7; size: -; V: TRBV19; DNA: TGTGCCAGTAGTGCGCAGGGTCCTGGGAACGAGCAGTACTTC; CDR3: CASSAQGPGNEQYF
D: TRBD2; J: TRBJ2-7; size: -; V: TRBV2; DNA: TGTGCCAGCAGTGAACGGGTAGCGGGAGGCCGTGGGAACGAGCAGTACTTC; CDR3: CASSERVAGGRGNEQYF
D: TRBD1; J: TRBJ1-4; size: once; V: TRBV9; DNA: TGTGCCAGCAGCGTAACCGGGACAGGATGGGAAAAACTGTTTTTT; CDR3: CASSVTGTGWEKLFF
D: -; J: TRBJ1-1; size: -; V: TRBV28; DNA: TGTGCCAGCAGTCTAATCCTGGACGGTCGGGCTGAAGCTTTCTTT; CDR3: CASSLILDGRAEAFF
D: TRBD1; J: TRBJ1-1; size: -; V: TRBV27; DNA: TGTGCCAGCAGTTTATATGGAGGGGGCGCTGGTGAAGCTTTCTTT; CDR3: CASSLYGGGAGEAFF
D: -; J: TRBJ1-1; size: -; V: TRBV28; DNA: TGTGCCAGCAGTCCTACCGGTGGGGGATGGACTGAAGCTTTCTTT; CDR3: CASSPTGGGWTEAFF
D: TRBD1; J: TRBJ1-4; size: few; V: TRBV12-5; DNA: TGTGCTAGTGGTCCACCCCTTGGACAGGGGTTGGAAAAACTGTTTTTT; CDR3: CASGPPLGQGLEKLFF